The 17 T cell receptor beta chains below all came from one sample that was sequenced in a study of blood T cell repertoires in COVID-19. The repertoire was sequenced with immunoSEQ multiplex PCR; TCRdb's copy has only in-frame clones and lacks some. The sample yields around 360,000 clones, 80% to 90% seen once. The sequencing input was peripheral blood. The receptor source for this set is a woman aged 25 to 45 with COVID-19, enrolled during active disease.

V is TRBV18 and J is TRBJ1-2; possible D gene TRBD1, 5 bases. The V end was cut by 6 bases, the J end by 4 bases, with 15 bases between. CDR1 and CDR2 from the germline V gene are KGHSH and LQKENI. The CDR3 is 14 residues long. As DNA, the CDR3 is TGTGCCAGCTCTCCCCCCGGGGGAGGCTATGGCTACACCTTC. Translation gives CASSPPGGGYGYTF.

This sequence joins TRBV3-1 (or the pseudogene TRBV3-2) and TRBJ2-3; 14 nucleotides line up with TRBD2. The CDR3 totals 15 residues. The junction had 5 bases not matched to a gene; V was cut back by 4 bases and J by 8 bases. Per germline, CDR1 LGHDT and CDR2 YNNKEL (reference sequence). CDR3 protein: CASSPGLAGAATQYF. The CDR3 DNA is TGTGCCAGCAGCCCGGGACTAGCGGGAGCAGCTACGCAGTATTTT.

The chain combines TRBV4-2 with TRBJ2-6, with TRBD1 matching over 8 bases. The V segment lost 0 bases and the J segment 0 bases; nucleotides outside the gene matches: 7. Germline CDR1 and CDR2: LGHNA and YNFKEQ. The CDR3 runs to 19 residues. The CDR3 coding sequence is TGTGCCAGCAGCCAAGATACGGACAGGGCTTACTCTGGGGCCAACGTCCTGACTTTC. Protein product: CASSQDTDRAYSGANVLTF.

The genes are TRBV5-1 and TRBJ2-5; a possible D gene is TRBD1 (5 bases). The V end was cut by 0 bases, the J end by 8 bases, with 14 bases between. Germline V gene lookup returns CDR1 SGHRS and CDR2 YFSETQ. This CDR3 is 14 amino acids long. The CDR3 bases are TGCGCCAGCAGCTTGGAACACCTCCAGGGCACCCAGTACTTC. Protein sequence: CASSLEHLQGTQYF.

V and J are TRBV30 and TRBJ2-4, with TRBD2 identical over 11 bases. CDR3 length equals 16 residues. CDR1 is GTSNPN and CDR2 is SVGIG in the germline V gene (reference sequence). Trimming cost V 4 bases and J 3 bases; bases outside gene matches: 8. CDR3 region: CAWTPGLAGGKNIQYF. The CDR3 region has the DNA TGTGCCTGGACCCCGGGGCTAGCGGGAGGCAAAAACATTCAGTACTTC.

The CDR3 nucleotides read TGTGCCTGGAGTGGAAAGACAGGGTGGCGATTTCAGTACTTC. Its protein product is CAWSGKTGWRFQYF. The chain is built from TRBV30 and TRBJ2-4; TRBD1 matches at 7 bases. Germline CDR1 reads GTSNPN; CDR2 reads SVGIG (reference sequence). The V segment lost 1 base and the J segment 11 bases; nucleotides outside the gene matches: 11. This CDR3 is 14 amino acids long.

The chain uses TRBV3-1 (or the pseudogene TRBV3-2) and TRBJ2-1, with 8 bases lining up with TRBD1. The germline V gene encodes CDR1 LGHDT and CDR2 YNNKEL (reference sequence). V gave up 5 bases and J gave up 8 bases; unmatched junction bases: 11. The CDR3 covers 15 residues. In DNA, the CDR3 is TGTGCCAGCAGCTTACCGGGACAGGTTATCGATGAGCAGTTCTTC. Amino acids: CASSLPGQVIDEQFF.

This clone was seen just once. The chain links TRBV18 to TRBJ2-1; D possibly corresponds to TRBD2 (6 bases). The V gene lost 10 bases and the J gene lost 0 bases, with 10 bases spanning the gap. The CDR3 is made up of 13 amino acids. Germline lookup yields CDR1 KGHSH and CDR2 LQKENI. The CDR3 loop is CATRESSYNEQFF. The CDR3 coding sequence is TGTGCCACCCGGGAGAGCTCCTACAATGAGCAGTTCTTC.

This sequence joins TRBV24-1 and TRBJ1-5; TRBD1 is a possible D gene (5 bases). Trimming removed 2 bases at V and 5 bases at J, with 18 bases between. CDR1 KGHDR and CDR2 SFDVKD come from the germline V gene. CDR3 length: 17 residues. This chain's CDR3 is CATSDSSGVGADQPQHF. The CDR3 coding sequence is TGTGCCACCAGTGATTCCTCGGGGGTCGGGGCTGATCAGCCCCAGCATTTT.

The chain couples TRBV18 to TRBJ2-2, with a tentative D call TRBD1 (6 bases). This CDR3 comprises 14 residues. Trimming removed 5 bases at V and 2 bases at J, with 9 bases between. CDR1 and CDR2 from the germline V gene are KGHSH and LQKENI. The CDR3 DNA follows: TGTGCCAGCTCAACCGGGACAAACACCGGGGAGCTGTTTTTT. Protein sequence: CASSTGTNTGELFF.

A single count supports this clone. This chain uses TRBV5-1 with TRBJ1-5, with 7 bases fitting TRBD1. The CDR3 contains 14 residues. Trimming at V came to 3 bases and at J to 4 bases, leaving 4 bases not matched to a gene. Germline V gives CDR1 SGHRS, CDR2 YFSETQ. The CDR3 sequence is CASSSGQENQPQHF. The CDR3 DNA sequence: TGCGCCAGCAGCTCTGGACAGGAGAATCAGCCCCAGCATTTT.

The V and J genes are TRBV27 and TRBJ2-3; possibly TRBD2 for D (5 bases). V gave up 5 bases and J gave up 2 bases, with 14 bases separating them. CDR3 size: 15 residues. Germline CDR1 MNHEY, CDR2 SMNVEV (reference sequence). CDR3 in DNA: TGTGCCAGCAGTCCCCCGGAGGAGTACACAGATACGCAGTATTTT. Its translation: CASSPPEEYTDTQYF.

This chain connects TRBV30 to TRBJ2-7, with D possibly being TRBD1 (5 bases). The CDR3 spans 11 residues. Trimming cost V 5 bases and J 5 bases, with 10 bases left between them. From germline, CDR1 is GTSNPN and CDR2 SVGIG (reference sequence). The CDR3 nucleotides read TGTGCCTGGGGCAGGGCCCACGAGCAGTACTTC. It encodes CAWGRAHEQYF.

This rearrangement joins TRBV11-2 to TRBJ2-3; possibly TRBD2 for D (6 bases). Germline CDR1 reads SGHAT; CDR2 reads FQNNGV. CDR3 length: 14 residues. V gave up 1 base and J gave up 4 bases, with 9 bases separating them. CDR3 loop: CASSLVGGADTQYF. The CDR3 DNA reads TGTGCCAGCAGCTTAGTCGGAGGGGCAGATACGCAGTATTTT.

As concerns this clone: In the same sample, other DNA sequences code for this CDR3. The J gene is TRBJ2-3, the V gene TRBV24-1; TRBD1 matches at 9 bases. Germline values: CDR1 KGHDR, CDR2 SFDVKD. J was trimmed by 6 bases and V by 3 bases; bases with no gene match: 6. The CDR3 has 15 amino acids. The CDR3 spells CATSDPGQGTDTQYF. The CDR3 bases are TGTGCCACCAGTGATCCAGGACAGGGGACGGATACGCAGTATTTT.

This rearrangement joins TRBV5-1 to TRBJ2-4, with 10 bases identical to TRBD2. Trimming at V came to 4 bases and at J to 3 bases, leaving 13 bases not matched to a gene. The germline gives CDR1 SGHRS, CDR2 YFSETQ. This CDR3 is built from 18 residues. CDR3 sequence (DNA): TGCGCCAGCAGCACCGGGACTAGCGCCATCACCAGCAAAAACATTCAGTACTTC. It yields the protein CASSTGTSAITSKNIQYF.

The chain couples TRBV7-9 to TRBJ1-6; 8 bases align to TRBD1. J gave up 14 bases and V 1 base, and 13 bases lay outside the gene matches. The CDR3 extends over 16 amino acids. Germline V gene sequence: CDR1 SEHNR, CDR2 FQNEAQ (reference sequence). DNA for the CDR3: TGTGCCAGCAGCTTAGGAGGGTCAGGGGGCCCACCCACCCTCCACTTT. Its translation is CASSLGGSGGPPTLHF.